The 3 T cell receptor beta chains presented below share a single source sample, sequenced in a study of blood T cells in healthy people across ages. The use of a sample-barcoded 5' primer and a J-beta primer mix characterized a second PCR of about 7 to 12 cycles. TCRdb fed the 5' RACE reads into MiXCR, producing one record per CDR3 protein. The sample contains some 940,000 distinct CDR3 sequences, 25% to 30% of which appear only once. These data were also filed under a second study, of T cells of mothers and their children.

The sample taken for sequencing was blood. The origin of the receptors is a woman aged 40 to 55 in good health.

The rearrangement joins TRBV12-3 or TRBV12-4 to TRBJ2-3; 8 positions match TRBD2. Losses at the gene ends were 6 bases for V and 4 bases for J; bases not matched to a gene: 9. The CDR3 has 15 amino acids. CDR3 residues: CASSPGAGESDTQYF. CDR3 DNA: TGTGCCAGCAGCCCCGGAGCGGGAGAATCAGATACGCAGTATTTT.

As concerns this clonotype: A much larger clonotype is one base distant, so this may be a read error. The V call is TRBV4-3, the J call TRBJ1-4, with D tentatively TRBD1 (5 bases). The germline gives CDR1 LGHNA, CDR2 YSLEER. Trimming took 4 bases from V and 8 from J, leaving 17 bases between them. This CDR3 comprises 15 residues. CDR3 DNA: TGCGCCAGCAGCCTAGTCCGGGGGTTATTAGAAAAACTGTTTTTT. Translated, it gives CASSLVRGLLEKLFF.

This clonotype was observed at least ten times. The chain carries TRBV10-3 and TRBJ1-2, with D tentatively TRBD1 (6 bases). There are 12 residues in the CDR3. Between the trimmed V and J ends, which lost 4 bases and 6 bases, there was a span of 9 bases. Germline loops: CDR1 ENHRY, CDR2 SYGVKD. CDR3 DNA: TGTGCCATCAGTGTAGCAGGGGATGGCTACACCTTC. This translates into CAISVAGDGYTF.